The 31 T cell receptor beta chains below all came from one sample that was sequenced in a study of identical twins. TCRdb re-derived calls from the 5' RACE reads in MiXCR, one entry per CDR3 protein. The sample shows just under 650,000 distinct CDR3 sequences, roughly 6.6% of them seen only once. The same sample was also used in a study of yellow fever vaccine responses in identical twins.

Sample: PBMCs. Receptors originate from a young woman in good health.

In its sample, this clonotype was seen many times. The chain links TRBV12-3 or TRBV12-4 to TRBJ2-7; D is possibly TRBD1 (6 bases). CDR3 length: 16 residues. Trimming took off 11 bases at V and 0 bases at J, with 23 bases between the two ends. As DNA, the CDR3 is TGTGCCTCACAGATGTTCCGGGACATAGCCTCCTACGAGCAGTACGTC. It codes for CASQMFRDIASYEQYV.

The sample holds many counts of this clonotype. The CDR3 DNA reads TGTGCCACCAGCAGAGACAATGAGCAGTTCTTC. Translated, it gives CATSRDNEQFF. The rearrangement joins TRBV15 to TRBJ2-1; D is unresolved. This CDR3 comprises 11 residues. Between the trimmed V and J ends, which lost 0 bases and 6 bases, there was a span of 0 bases. Germline V gene lookup returns CDR1 LNHNV and CDR2 YYDKDF (reference sequence).

The chain couples TRBV24-1 to TRBJ2-1; D unresolved. The CDR3 extends over 15 amino acids. V lost 0 bases to trimming and J lost 5 bases, with 10 bases between them. The germline V gene has CDR1 KGHDR and CDR2 SFDVKD. The CDR3 region has the DNA TGTGCCACCAGTGATTTGAATGCGGTAAACAATGAGCAGTTCTTC. This encodes CATSDLNAVNNEQFF.

In its sample, this clonotype was seen a few times. The V and J genes are TRBV20-1 and TRBJ1-2, with D perhaps matching TRBD1 (6 bases). Trimming shortened V by 6 bases and J by 7 bases, and 15 bases separated the two germline ends. Germline assignment: CDR1 DFQATT and CDR2 SNEGSKA (reference sequence). The CDR3 sequence is 12 residues long. This CDR3 is CSASRDTPGYTF. For the CDR3, the DNA is TGCAGTGCCTCCCGGGACACTCCTGGCTACACCTTC.

There are a few counts of this clonotype. The chain is built from TRBV20-1 and TRBJ2-2, with D tentatively TRBD2 (6 bases). The CDR3 sequence is 15 residues long. The V gene's germline CDR1 is DFQATT and CDR2 SNEGSKA (reference sequence). V lost 3 bases to trimming and J lost 4 bases, with 15 bases between them. CDR3: CSARSTSNSTGELFF. CDR3 nucleotides: TGCAGTGCTAGGAGTACTAGCAATTCCACCGGGGAGCTGTTTTTT.

The V gene is TRBV3-1, the J gene TRBJ2-5; TRBD2 aligns across 12 bases. Germline lookup yields CDR1 LGHDT and CDR2 YNNKEL (reference sequence). V lost 4 bases to trimming and J lost 2 bases; unmatched junction nucleotides: 5. The CDR3 consists of 16 residues. The CDR3 sequence is CASSRGLAGRQETQYF. CDR3 nucleotide sequence: TGTGCCAGCAGCCGGGGACTAGCGGGCCGTCAAGAGACCCAGTACTTC.

This clonotype has ten or more counts. This chain joins TRBV28 and TRBJ1-2; D might be TRBD1 (6 bases). Looked up from germline, CDR1 is MDHEN and CDR2 is SYDVKM. Between the trimmed V and J ends, which lost 5 bases and 2 bases, there was a span of 15 bases. The CDR3 has 15 amino acids. CDR3 loop: CASSITGLGNYGYTF. The DNA for the CDR3 is TGTGCCAGCAGTATAACAGGGCTGGGCAACTATGGCTACACCTTC.

This clonotype was counted between two and nine times. The genes are TRBV7-9 and TRBJ1-6, with D uncertain. The CDR3 spans 14 residues. Germline V gene sequence: CDR1 SEHNR, CDR2 FQNEAQ (reference sequence). Trimming left V 8 bases short and J 8 bases short, with 16 bases between. CDR3 coding DNA: TGTGCCAGCGCTCCGGAGGGAGGGTATTCACCCCTCCACTTT. Encoded protein: CASAPEGGYSPLHF. Variable domain in full (rest from reference TRBV7-9 and TRBJ1-6): DTGVSQNPRHKITKRGQNVTFRCDPISEHNRLYWYRQTLGQGPEFLTYFQNEAQLEKSRLLSDRFSAERPKGSFSTLEIQRTEQGDSAMYLCASAPEGGYSPLHFGNGTRLTVT.

This clonotype was picked up many times. The chain joins TRBV19 to TRBJ2-5, with 9 bases aligning to TRBD2. The CDR3 extends over 17 amino acids. V was clipped by 3 bases and J by 0 bases; unmatched bases: 8. CDR1 is LNHDA and CDR2 is SQIVND in the germline V gene (reference sequence). The CDR3 reads CASSILTSGQYQETQYF. The CDR3 DNA follows: TGTGCCAGTAGTATCCTGACTAGCGGACAGTACCAAGAGACCCAGTACTTC.

The J gene is TRBJ2-2, the V gene TRBV7-2; D call uncertain. The CDR3 sequence is 14 residues long. Germline V gives CDR1 SGHTA, CDR2 FQGNSA. Trimming stripped 4 bases from V and 4 bases from J, with 10 bases between. CDR3 residues: CASSSGPITGELFF. The CDR3 DNA reads TGTGCCAGCAGCTCCGGGCCAATCACCGGGGAGCTGTTTTTT.

There are many counts of this clonotype. The chain combines TRBV5-1 with TRBJ2-1; D possibly uses TRBD1 or TRBD2 (5 bases each). The germline gives CDR1 SGHRS, CDR2 YFSETQ. The CDR3 extends over 15 amino acids. V was pared by 0 bases and J by 4 bases, with 11 bases between. CDR3 DNA: TGCGCCAGCAGCTTGGCCGGGACGGGGTACAATGAGCAGTTCTTC. Its protein is CASSLAGTGYNEQFF.

This clonotype was seen many times. The chain carries TRBV5-1 and TRBJ1-5; the D gene is possibly TRBD1 (6 bases). The germline V and J ends were trimmed by 3 bases and 3 bases, with 10 bases remaining between them. The germline gives CDR1 SGHRS, CDR2 YFSETQ. The CDR3 is 14 residues long. DNA of the CDR3: TGCGCCAGCAGCTATTCAGGGGACAATCAGCCCCAGCATTTT. Residues: CASSYSGDNQPQHF.

This sequence joins TRBV5-5 and TRBJ2-3; D possibly corresponds to TRBD1 (5 bases). V lost 1 base, J lost 4 bases, and 13 bases lay in between. The CDR3 spans 15 residues. Germline-derived CDR1 and CDR2 are SGHKS and YYEKEE (reference sequence). CDR3: CASSLRGPGADTQYF. DNA of the CDR3: TGTGCCAGCAGCTTGAGGGGTCCTGGGGCAGATACGCAGTATTTT. The entire variable domain, with the rest obtained from reference TRBV5-5 and TRBJ2-3, is as follows: DAGVTQSPTHLIKTRGQQVTLRCSPISGHKSVSWYQQVLGQGPQFIFQYYEKEERGRGNFPDRFSARQFPNYSSELNVNALLLGDSALYLCASSLRGPGADTQYFGPGTRLTVL.

This clonotype was observed at least ten times. The J gene is TRBJ2-7, the V gene TRBV4-1; D is undetermined. V was trimmed by 0 bases and J by 1 base, leaving 7 bases between them. There are 14 residues in the CDR3. CDR1 and CDR2 from the germline V gene are MGHRA and YSYEKL. This chain's CDR3 is CASSQDYESYEQYF. For the CDR3, the DNA is TGCGCCAGCAGCCAAGATTACGAATCCTACGAGCAGTACTTC.

This clonotype was detected a few times. This chain connects TRBV20-1 to TRBJ1-1; D is perhaps TRBD1 (6 bases). The germline gives CDR1 DFQATT, CDR2 SNEGSKA (reference sequence). V lost 3 bases and J lost 4, with 15 bases in between. This CDR3 region has 14 residues. The CDR3 loop is CSARRQVRGTEAFF. The DNA of the CDR3 is TGCAGTGCTAGGCGACAGGTCAGGGGCACTGAAGCTTTCTTT.

The rearrangement uses TRBV11-2 and TRBJ2-2; D is unclear. The CDR3 is 15 amino acids. The germline CDR1 and CDR2 sequences are SGHAT and FQNNGV. The ends were cut back, 7 bases at V and 3 bases at J, with 15 bases in the middle. CDR3 amino acids: CASTLGLSHTGELFF. CDR3 DNA: TGTGCCAGCACCCTAGGGTTATCCCACACCGGGGAGCTGTTTTTT.

This clonotype came up a few times. The gene calls are TRBV27 and TRBJ2-7; 9 bases are shared with TRBD1. The trim removed 2 bases at V and 2 bases at J, leaving 4 bases unmatched. There are 15 residues in the CDR3. Germline-derived CDR1 and CDR2 are MNHEY and SMNVEV (reference sequence). CDR3 nucleotide sequence: TGTGCCAGCAGTTTAGGGGGACAGGGAGCCTACGAGCAGTACGTC. This gives the protein CASSLGGQGAYEQYV.

J is TRBJ2-5 and V is TRBV7-6; TRBD1 is a possible D gene (6 bases). The germline V and J ends were trimmed by 5 bases and 3 bases, with 19 bases remaining between them. Germline CDR1 and CDR2: SGHVS and FNYEAQ. The CDR3 is 16 residues long. CDR3 region: CASSPLVMGAKETQYF. The CDR3 DNA reads TGTGCCAGCAGCCCCCTAGTTATGGGGGCTAAAGAGACCCAGTACTTC.

This clonotype has a handful of counts. The chain has TRBV28 and TRBJ2-7; TRBD1 matches at 9 bases. Trimming cost V 5 bases and J 1 base; bases outside gene matches: 6. Per germline, CDR1 MDHEN and CDR2 SYDVKM. The CDR3 runs to 15 residues. This CDR3 reads CASSPPGTGSYEQYF. The CDR3 DNA sequence: TGTGCCAGCAGTCCCCCCGGGACAGGGTCCTACGAGCAGTACTTC.

The table lists this clonotype with a few counts. This chain uses TRBV7-7 with TRBJ2-1, with TRBD2 matching over 7 bases. The germline CDR1 and CDR2 sequences are SSHAT and FNYEAQ (reference sequence). CDR3 length: 17 residues. The junction had 10 bases not matched to a gene; V was cut back by 1 base and J by 4 bases. CDR3 nucleotides: TGTGCCAGCAGCTTAGATCCGGGGAGGGCCCAATACAATGAGCAGTTCTTC. Its protein product is CASSLDPGRAQYNEQFF. Using reference TRBV7-7 and TRBJ2-1 for the parts outside the CDR3, the full variable domain is GAGVSQSPRYKVTKRGQDVTLRCDPISSHATLYWYQQALGQGPEFLTYFNYEAQPDKSGLPSDRFSAERPEGSISTLTIQRTEQRDSAMYRCASSLDPGRAQYNEQFFGPGTRLTVL.

This rearrangement joins TRBV29-1 to TRBJ2-1; 8 bases are a match to TRBD2. The CDR3 runs to 16 residues. V shed 1 base and J 7 bases; nucleotides not matched to a gene: 12. Looked up from germline, CDR1 is SQVTM and CDR2 is ANQGSEA. CDR3 loop: CSVEVPRSGRWNEQFF. CDR3 nucleotides: TGCAGCGTTGAAGTCCCACGGAGCGGGAGATGGAATGAGCAGTTCTTC.

This clonotype came up a few times. The rearrangement uses TRBV27 and TRBJ2-5, with 7 positions matching TRBD2. The CDR3 is 16 residues long. Germline-derived CDR1 and CDR2 are MNHEY and SMNVEV (reference sequence). The V and J ends lost 5 bases and 4 bases, in that order; junction bases with no gene match: 13. The DNA of the CDR3 is TGTGCCAGCAGTCCCACCAAGGCGGGAGAGGCAGAGACCCAGTACTTC. Protein sequence: CASSPTKAGEAETQYF.

This clonotype was seen more than once but under ten times. V usage is TRBV11-2 and J usage is TRBJ2-3; D is tentatively TRBD1 or TRBD2 (6 bases each). Per the germline V gene, CDR1 is SGHAT and CDR2 is FQNNGV. The CDR3 is 21 amino acids. V was pared by 1 base and J by 0 bases, with 26 bases between. In nucleotides, the CDR3 is TGTGCCAGCAGCTTAGTGGTCGGGGGCGCGATTACCATTACTAGCACAGATACGCAGTATTTT. This encodes CASSLVVGGAITITSTDTQYF. Filled out from reference TRBV11-2 and TRBJ2-3, the complete variable domain reads EAGVAQSPRYKIIEKRQSVAFWCNPISGHATLYWYQQILGQGPKLLIQFQNNGVVDDSQLPKDRFSAERLKGVDSTLKIQPAKLEDSAVYLCASSLVVGGAITITSTDTQYFGPGTRLTVL.

This chain joins TRBV6-1 and TRBJ1-6; D call uncertain. This CDR3 has 14 amino acids. Germline CDR1 and CDR2: MNHNS and SASEGT. V was shortened by 2 bases and J by 4 bases, with 6 bases between the two germline ends. In DNA form, the CDR3 reads TGTGCCAGCAGTGAACTGGGGTATAATTCACCCCTCCACTTT. As protein: CASSELGYNSPLHF.

This rearrangement joins TRBV29-1 to TRBJ2-5; D is unresolved. CDR3 length equals 15 residues. Germline CDR1 is SQVTM and CDR2 is ANQGSEA. Deletions cut 1 base from V and 4 bases from J, with 16 bases between. CDR3 nucleotide sequence: TGCAGCGTTGAAGCCGAGGCGGCTTGGGGAGAGACCCAGTACTTC. Its translation: CSVEAEAAWGETQYF.

This clonotype appeared many times. The chain carries TRBV4-1 and TRBJ1-2, with 11 bases aligning to TRBD1. The V and J ends lost 0 bases and 4 bases, in that order; junction bases with no gene match: 4. The CDR3 sequence is 16 residues long. CDR1 and CDR2 (germline): MGHRA, YSYEKL. The CDR3 reads CASSQDRTGGPYGYTF. The DNA for the CDR3 is TGCGCCAGCAGCCAAGATCGGACAGGGGGCCCCTATGGCTACACCTTC.

The chain couples TRBV7-9 to TRBJ1-1; D remains ambiguous. The CDR3 is made up of 14 amino acids. Germline V gene sequence: CDR1 SEHNR, CDR2 FQNEAQ (reference sequence). Trimming cost V 1 base and J 5 bases, with 11 bases left between them. CDR3 nucleotide sequence: TGTGCCAGCAGCTTAGAACACCCGGGGACTGAAGCTTTCTTT. It codes for CASSLEHPGTEAFF.

In regard to this clonotype: One base away lies a much larger clone, so this may be a sequencing read error. The chain employs TRBV12-3 or TRBV12-4 and TRBJ2-7, with D unresolved. Trimming removed 4 bases at V and 3 bases at J, with 7 bases between. The CDR3 is made up of 12 amino acids. The CDR3 DNA is TGTGCCAGCAGTTCCGCGTTCTACGAGCAGTACTTC. This encodes CASSSAFYEQYF.

This sequence joins TRBV19 and TRBJ2-5; TRBD1 matches 8 bases. The CDR3 sequence is 15 residues long. Trimming removed 1 base from V and 5 bases from J; junction bases left unmatched: 6. CDR1 LNHDA and CDR2 SQIVND come from the germline V gene (reference sequence). The CDR3 DNA reads TGTGCCAGTAGTATAGCCCTGACAGGGGACGAGACCCAGTACTTC. It specifies CASSIALTGDETQYF.

A few counts support this clonotype. This sequence joins TRBV3-1 and TRBJ2-1; TRBD2 matches 9 bases. The CDR3 loop spans 16 amino acids. The V segment lost 3 bases and the J segment 4 bases; nucleotides outside the gene matches: 7. The germline CDR1 and CDR2 sequences are LGHDT and YNNKEL (reference sequence). CDR3 coding DNA: TGTGCCAGCAGCCATGGAAGCGGGGGGCGATACAATGAGCAGTTCTTC. Protein sequence: CASSHGSGGRYNEQFF.

The chain uses TRBV7-9 and TRBJ2-7; 10 positions agree with TRBD2. Germline trimming cut 6 bases from V and 6 bases from J; bases unmatched to any gene: 8. The CDR3 covers 14 residues. Germline V gene sequence: CDR1 SEHNR, CDR2 FQNEAQ (reference sequence). The DNA for the CDR3 is TGTGCCAGCAGGTCGCCGGGACTAGCGTCCGAGCAGTACTTC. Translated, it gives CASRSPGLASEQYF.